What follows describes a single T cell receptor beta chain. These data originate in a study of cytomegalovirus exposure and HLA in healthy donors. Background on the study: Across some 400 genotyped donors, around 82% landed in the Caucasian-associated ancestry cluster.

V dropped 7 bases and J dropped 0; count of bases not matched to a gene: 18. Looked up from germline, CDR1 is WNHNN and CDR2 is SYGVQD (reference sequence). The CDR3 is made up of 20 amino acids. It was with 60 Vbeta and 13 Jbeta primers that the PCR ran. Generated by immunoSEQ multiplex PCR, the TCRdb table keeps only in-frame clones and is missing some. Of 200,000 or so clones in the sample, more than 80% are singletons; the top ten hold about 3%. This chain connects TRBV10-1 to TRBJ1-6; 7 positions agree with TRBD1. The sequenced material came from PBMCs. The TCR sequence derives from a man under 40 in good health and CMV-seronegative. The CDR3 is CASTPVVGRGRHSYNSPLHF. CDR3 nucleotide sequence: TGCGCCAGCACCCCAGTCGTCGGCAGGGGGAGGCACTCCTATAATTCACCCCTCCACTTT.